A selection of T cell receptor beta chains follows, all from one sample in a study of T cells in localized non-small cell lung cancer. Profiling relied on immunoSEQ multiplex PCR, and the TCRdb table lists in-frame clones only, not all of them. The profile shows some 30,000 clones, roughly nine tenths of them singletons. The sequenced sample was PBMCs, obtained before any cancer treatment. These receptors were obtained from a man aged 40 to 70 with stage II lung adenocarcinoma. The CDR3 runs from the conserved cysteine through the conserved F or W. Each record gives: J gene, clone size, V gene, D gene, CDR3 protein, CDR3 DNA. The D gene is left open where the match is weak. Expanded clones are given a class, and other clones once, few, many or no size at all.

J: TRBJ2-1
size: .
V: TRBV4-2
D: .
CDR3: CASSPGTSDNKQFF
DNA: TGTGCCAGCAGCCCTGGGACCTCGGACAATAAGCAGTTCTTC

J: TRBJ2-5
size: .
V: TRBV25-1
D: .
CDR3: CASRRSPQETQYF
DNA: TGTGCCAGCAGGAGGTCCCCTCAAGAGACCCAGTACTTC

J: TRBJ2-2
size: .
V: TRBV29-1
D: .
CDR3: CSVLAVLDTGELFF
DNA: TGCAGCGTGTTAGCAGTCCTGGACACCGGGGAGCTGTTTTTT

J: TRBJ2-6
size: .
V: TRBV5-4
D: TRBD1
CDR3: CASSDRVNNVLTF
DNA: TGTGCCAGCAGCGACAGGGTTAACAACGTCCTGACTTTC

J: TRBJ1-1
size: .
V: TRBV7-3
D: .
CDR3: CASSPTPNTEAFF
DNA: TGTGCCAGCAGCCCGACACCGAACACTGAAGCTTTCTTT

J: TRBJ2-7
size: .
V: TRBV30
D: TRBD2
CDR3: CAWSAGGSVYEQYF
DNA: TGTGCCTGGAGTGCGGGCGGGAGTGTCTACGAGCAGTACTTC

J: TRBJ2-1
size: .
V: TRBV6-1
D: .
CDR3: CASSELGLPDNEQFF
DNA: TGTGCCAGCAGTGAATTAGGGCTTCCGGACAATGAGCAGTTCTTC

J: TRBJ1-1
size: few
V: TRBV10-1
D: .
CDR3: CAGFRGNTEAFF
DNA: TGCGCCGGATTTAGGGGGAACACTGAAGCTTTCTTT

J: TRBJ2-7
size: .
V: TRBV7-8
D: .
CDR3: CASSLGGLYEQYF
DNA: TGTGCCAGCAGCTTAGGAGGCCTTTACGAGCAGTACTTC

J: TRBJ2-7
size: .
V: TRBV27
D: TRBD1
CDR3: CASSLIGRTGSSYEQYF
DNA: TGTGCCAGCAGTTTAATTGGTAGGACAGGGTCTTCCTACGAGCAGTACTTC